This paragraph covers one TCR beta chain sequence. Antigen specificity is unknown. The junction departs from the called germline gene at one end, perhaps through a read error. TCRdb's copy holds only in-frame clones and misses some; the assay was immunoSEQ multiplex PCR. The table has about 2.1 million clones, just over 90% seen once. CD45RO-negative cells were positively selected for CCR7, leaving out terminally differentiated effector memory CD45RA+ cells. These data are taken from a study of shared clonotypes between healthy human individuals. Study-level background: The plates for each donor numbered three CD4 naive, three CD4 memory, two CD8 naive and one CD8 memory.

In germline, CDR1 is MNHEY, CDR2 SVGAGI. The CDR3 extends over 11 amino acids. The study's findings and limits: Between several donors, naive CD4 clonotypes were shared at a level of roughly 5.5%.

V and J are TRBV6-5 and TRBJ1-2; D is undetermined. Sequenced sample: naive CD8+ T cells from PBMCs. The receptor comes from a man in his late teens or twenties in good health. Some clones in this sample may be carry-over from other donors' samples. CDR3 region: CASSYSRGLAF. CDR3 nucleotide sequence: TGTGCCAGCAGTTACAGCCGAGGGTTGGCCTTC.